This T cell receptor (beta chain) was profiled in a study of CD8+CD57+ T cells in acquired aplastic anemia. The CDR3 contains 16 residues. The germline V gene has CDR1 ENHRY and CDR2 SYGVKD. V shed 2 bases, J shed 1 base, and the junction held 3 bases outside the gene matches. Those patients picked for sequencing had displayed CD8+CD57+ cell expansion on flow cytometry. Profiles of TCR beta VDJ and CDR3 were generated from a genomic DNA template. Using its own MiXCR run on the reads, TCRdb lists one record per CDR3 protein. The table includes approximately 190,000 distinct CDR3 sequences, 48% detected once.

This receptor was obtained from a human donor with aplastic anemia. This chain uses TRBV10-3 with TRBJ2-2, with 8 bases fitting TRBD1. Sequencing used sorted CD4+, CD8+, or CD8+CD57+ T cells (not recorded which) from PBMCs. The CDR3 nucleotides are TGTGCCATCAGTGAGGGCAGGGGGCTGAACACCGGGGAGCTGTTTTTT. It codes for CAISEGRGLNTGELFF.